The 25 T cell receptor beta chains in this list originate from one sample, sequenced in a study of T cells after yellow fever vaccination. MiXCR was run by TCRdb on the 5' RACE reads, yielding one entry per CDR3 protein. This sample has about 550,000 distinct CDR3 sequences; roughly 21% occur once, and the top ten carry roughly an eighth. This material consisted of PBMCs, taken 15 days after the yellow fever booster vaccination. The origin of the receptors is a man aged 25-45 years who received the YFV17D yellow fever vaccine.

The J gene is TRBJ1-4, the V gene TRBV7-2; D remains ambiguous. Germline CDR1 and CDR2: SGHTA and FQGNSA. The CDR3 has 14 amino acids. Trimming shortened V by 2 bases and J by 5 bases, and 9 bases separated the two germline ends. The CDR3 region has the DNA TGTGCCAGCAGCTTAAACGGACCCAATGAAAAACTGTTTTTT. This sequence encodes CASSLNGPNEKLFF.

The chain employs TRBV6-2 or TRBV6-3 and TRBJ2-3; TRBD2 matches at 8 bases. Looked up from germline, CDR1 is MNHEY and CDR2 is SVGEGT. The ends lost 6 bases at V and 14 bases at J; junction bases unmatched: 10. This CDR3 spans 12 amino acids. This chain's CDR3 is CASRTGGGPPYF. In DNA, the CDR3 is TGTGCCAGCAGAACGGGAGGGGGTCCGCCGTATTTT.

This clonotype was seen a few times. V and J are TRBV19 and TRBJ2-1, with 10 bases fitting TRBD1. The trim removed 6 bases at V and 8 bases at J, leaving 13 bases unmatched. Germline values: CDR1 LNHDA, CDR2 SQIVND (reference sequence). The CDR3 has 16 residues. CDR3 sequence: CASRGARDRGSDEQFF. CDR3 bases: TGTGCCAGTAGAGGGGCCCGGGACAGGGGTTCCGATGAGCAGTTCTTC.

The gene calls are TRBV5-1 and TRBJ2-7, with D perhaps TRBD1 or TRBD2 (5 bases each). The V end lost 4 bases, the J end lost 4 bases, and 18 bases lay between the germline ends. Germline V CDR1 and CDR2: SGHRS, YFSETQ. The CDR3 runs to 15 residues. The DNA of the CDR3 is TGCGCCAGCAGCCTGGTCGGGACGCCTTCTTACGAGCAGTACTTC. As protein: CASSLVGTPSYEQYF.

This clonotype was picked up a small number of times. This chain uses TRBV28 with TRBJ1-5, with D unclear. The CDR3 is 14 residues long. CDR1 and CDR2 from the germline V gene are MDHEN and SYDVKM. Trimming removed 6 bases at V and 3 bases at J, with 12 bases between. The CDR3 DNA sequence: TGTGCCAGCAGCTTTCATGCGTTCAATCAGCCCCAGCATTTT. As protein: CASSFHAFNQPQHF.

In this sample, this clonotype turned up a few times. J is TRBJ2-7 and V is TRBV20-1; D gene unclear. The CDR3 runs to 14 residues. The germline V gene has CDR1 DFQATT and CDR2 SNEGSKA (reference sequence). Between the trimmed V and J ends, which lost 1 base and 0 bases, there was a span of 10 bases. The CDR3 here is CSARVPGSSYEQYF. The DNA for the CDR3 is TGCAGTGCTAGAGTACCCGGAAGCTCCTACGAGCAGTACTTC.

The V and J genes are TRBV11-2 and TRBJ1-3; TRBD1 is a possible D gene (6 bases). The CDR3 consists of 19 residues. Germline assignment: CDR1 SGHAT and CDR2 FQNNGV. Trimming took off 1 base at V and 3 bases at J, with 22 bases between the two ends. CDR3 coding DNA: TGTGCCAGCAGCTTAGTTGTCCCGGGACAAGGGGTGTTTGGAAACACCATATATTTT. Translated, it gives CASSLVVPGQGVFGNTIYF.

In its sample, this clonotype was seen a few times. V and J are TRBV28 and TRBJ2-7; D is ambiguous. V shed 7 bases and J shed 0 bases, with 4 bases lying between them. CDR1 is MDHEN and CDR2 is SYDVKM in the germline V gene. This CDR3 contains 11 residues. The CDR3, as DNA: TGTGCCAGCATCCACTCCTACGAGCAGTACTTC. This gives the protein CASIHSYEQYF.

This chain joins TRBV2 and TRBJ2-1, with 15 bases fitting TRBD2. CDR1 SNHLY and CDR2 FYNNEI come from the germline V gene. The V and J ends lost 6 bases and 15 bases, in that order; junction bases with no gene match: 18. The CDR3 totals 17 residues. The DNA for the CDR3 is TGTGCCAGCAGGGTCGGACTAGCGGGAGGGCGGCTTGTGACGTTGTTCTTC. It is translated as CASRVGLAGGRLVTLFF.

DNA for the CDR3: TGTGCCAGTAGTAAGGGGACAGGGGGCCACACTGAAGCTTTCTTT. As protein: CASSKGTGGHTEAFF. The chain is built from TRBV19 and TRBJ1-1, with 12 positions matching TRBD1. This CDR3 contains 15 residues. The J segment lost 3 bases and the V segment lost 4 bases, leaving 3 bases of the junction unmatched. In germline, CDR1 is LNHDA, CDR2 SQIVND (reference sequence).

This clonotype appeared a few times. The genes are TRBV5-4 and TRBJ2-5; perhaps TRBD1 as D (6 bases). Trimming took 0 bases from V and 2 from J, leaving 11 bases between them. The germline V gene encodes CDR1 SGHNT and CDR2 YYREEE (reference sequence). The CDR3 has 15 residues. CDR3 sequence (DNA): TGTGCCAGCAGCTTGGGGGGGCGGCCACAAGAGACCCAGTACTTC. It is translated as CASSLGGRPQETQYF.

The chain combines TRBV28 with TRBJ2-3; 14 bases map to TRBD2. Germline V gene data show CDR1 as MDHEN and CDR2 as SYDVKM. This CDR3 is 17 amino acids long. The V and J ends lost 2 bases and 5 bases, in that order; junction bases with no gene match: 6. The CDR3 reads CASSLPPGLAGVDTQYF. The DNA of the CDR3 is TGTGCCAGCAGTTTACCCCCGGGACTAGCGGGAGTAGATACGCAGTATTTT.

This clonotype was counted only a few times. The J gene is TRBJ2-3, the V gene TRBV12-3 or TRBV12-4, with D perhaps TRBD1 or TRBD2 (7 bases each). Trimming took 1 base from V and 7 from J, leaving 18 bases between them. This CDR3 comprises 16 residues. The CDR3 reads CASSLVPQGGQNTQYF. The CDR3 DNA reads as TGTGCCAGCAGTTTAGTTCCCCAGGGGGGGCAAAATACGCAGTATTTT.

The chain links TRBV11-3 to TRBJ2-2; 10 bases are shared with TRBD1. Germline V gene data show CDR1 as SGHNT and CDR2 as YENEEA. The V gene end was trimmed by 5 bases and the J gene end by 6 bases; junction bases not matched to a gene: 9. This CDR3 region has 16 residues. CDR3 in amino acids: CASSTRDRGLPGELFF. The CDR3 DNA follows: TGTGCCAGCAGCACCCGAGACAGGGGGCTTCCCGGGGAGCTGTTTTTT.

The sample holds a few counts of this clonotype. The chain links TRBV28 to TRBJ2-2, with D perhaps TRBD1 (5 bases). Germline CDR1 reads MDHEN; CDR2 reads SYDVKM. The CDR3 is made up of 14 amino acids. Trimming stripped 4 bases from V and 3 bases from J, with 9 bases between. The DNA of the CDR3 is TGTGCCAGCAGTTCAGGACAAGACACCGGGGAGCTGTTTTTT. Amino acids: CASSSGQDTGELFF.

The table lists this clonotype with a few counts. V and J are TRBV20-1 and TRBJ2-2, with D perhaps being TRBD1 or TRBD2 (5 bases each). Trimming shortened V by 0 bases and J by 5 bases, and 16 bases separated the two germline ends. This CDR3 has 16 residues. From germline, CDR1 is DFQATT and CDR2 SNEGSKA (reference sequence). In nucleotides, the CDR3 is TGCAGTGCTAGAGACCCCGGGACGGGCGGAACCGGGGAGCTGTTTTTT. Its protein is CSARDPGTGGTGELFF.

This clonotype was seen ten or more times. CDR3 nucleotides: TGCAGTGCTAGGACTAGCCCCTACAATGAGCAGTTCTTC. This sequence encodes CSARTSPYNEQFF. V and J are TRBV20-1 and TRBJ2-1; TRBD2 aligns across 7 bases. The junction had 1 base not matched to a gene; V was cut back by 3 bases and J by 2 bases. This CDR3 spans 13 amino acids. CDR1 DFQATT and CDR2 SNEGSKA come from the germline V gene (reference sequence).

V and J are TRBV18 and TRBJ2-7; tentative D call: TRBD2 (6 bases). V lost 3 bases to trimming and J lost 3 bases, with 12 bases between them. The CDR3 length is 14 residues. Germline V gene lookup returns CDR1 KGHSH and CDR2 LQKENI. The CDR3 bases are TGTGCCAGCTCACCTGGAGGGTGGAGCTACGAGCAGTACTTC. Translation: CASSPGGWSYEQYF.

A few counts support this clonotype. V is TRBV10-3 and J is TRBJ2-1, with 7 nucleotides matching TRBD2. Germline CDR1 and CDR2: ENHRY and SYGVKD. This CDR3 region has 17 residues. V gave up 5 bases and J gave up 8 bases; unmatched junction bases: 18. The chain's CDR3 is CAISNPQAGGRIDEQFF. The CDR3 nucleotides are TGTGCCATCAGTAATCCTCAGGCCGGCGGGAGAATCGATGAGCAGTTCTTC.

This clonotype was detected ten times or more. This chain connects TRBV2 to TRBJ2-6; TRBD1 matches 7 bases. The V gene end was trimmed by 6 bases and the J gene end by 2 bases; junction bases not matched to a gene: 1. This CDR3 spans 14 amino acids. The germline gives CDR1 SNHLY, CDR2 FYNNEI. The CDR3 protein is CASSRGTGANVLTF. CDR3 coding DNA: TGTGCCAGCAGCAGGGGGACTGGGGCCAACGTCCTGACTTTC.

The genes are TRBV11-3 and TRBJ2-1, with TRBD2 matching 8 bases. Looked up from germline, CDR1 is SGHNT and CDR2 is YENEEA. The V gene end was trimmed by 6 bases and the J gene end by 8 bases; junction bases not matched to a gene: 9. The CDR3 has 14 amino acids. CDR3 region: CASSLSGVGDEQFF. For the CDR3, the DNA is TGTGCCAGCAGTCTTAGCGGGGTTGGGGATGAGCAGTTCTTC.

V is TRBV11-1 and J is TRBJ1-2, with D unclear. The germline CDR1 and CDR2 sequences are SGHAT and FQDESV (reference sequence). The V end was cut by 6 bases, the J end by 0 bases, with 11 bases between. The CDR3 length is 14 residues. The CDR3 DNA follows: TGTGCCAGCAGTCACGACGGGGCTAACTATGGCTACACCTTC. This sequence encodes CASSHDGANYGYTF.

The chain links TRBV5-1 to TRBJ2-3, with D perhaps assigned TRBD1 or TRBD2 (5 bases each). CDR1 and CDR2 (germline): SGHRS, YFSETQ. The CDR3 sequence is 14 residues long. Trimming removed 4 bases at V and 3 bases at J, with 12 bases between. This CDR3 is CASSRDLETDTQYF. CDR3 DNA sequence: TGCGCCAGCAGCCGGGACCTTGAGACAGATACGCAGTATTTT.

This clonotype was recorded a few times. The rearrangement joins TRBV7-2 to TRBJ2-1; 7 bases are a match to TRBD2. The CDR3 covers 16 residues. CDR1 and CDR2 (germline): SGHTA, FQGNSA. Trimming removed 3 bases from V and 10 bases from J; junction bases left unmatched: 15. The DNA of the CDR3 is TGTGCCAGCAGCTTGGAGAGTGAGGGAGGGCCTATAGAGCAGTTCTTC. It specifies CASSLESEGGPIEQFF.

The chain has TRBV5-1 and TRBJ2-7; 9 bases fit TRBD1. The length of the CDR3 is 15 residues. Germline V gene data show CDR1 as SGHRS and CDR2 as YFSETQ. V was pared by 2 bases and J by 4 bases, with 7 bases of the junction left unmatched. CDR3 protein: CASSFLTGGRYEQYF. The CDR3 nucleotides read TGCGCCAGCAGCTTTTTGACAGGGGGAAGGTACGAGCAGTACTTC.